The TCR beta chain under discussion was sequenced for a study of a mutant IDH1 vaccine in newly diagnosed glioma. Study information: Among treated patients, roughly 62% were male and about 40% female, and mean age was roughly 40 years. The earlier regimen, radiotherapy, temozolomide, or both, was most often both. General observations from the study: Vaccine-induced responses were seen in approximately 92% of patients, spanning several MHC alleles.

Time point noted: week 35, safety follow-up. Vaccination comprised doses that each held 300 ug of mutant IDH1 20-mer peptide, plus topical imiquimod. During weeks 1, 3, 5, 7, 11, 15, 19 and 23, patients received eight vaccinations. The J segment lost 1 base and the V segment lost 7 bases, leaving 4 bases of the junction unmatched. Germline CDR1 and CDR2: LNHDA and SQIVND (reference sequence). CDR3 length: 15 residues. Profiling relied on immunoSEQ multiplex PCR, and the TCRdb table lists in-frame clones only, not all of them. Here the sample spans 50,000 to 70,000 clones, around 85% being singletons. Turning to this clone: The antigen remains unidentified.

V is TRBV19 and J is TRBJ2-3, with 11 bases identical to TRBD2. This specimen consisted of PBMCs, obtained from a glioma patient whose treatment included an IDH1 peptide vaccine. The receptor comes from a man aged 35 to 55 with glioma. Written as DNA, the CDR3 is TGTGCCAGTAACCCACTAGCGGGAGGCACAGATACGCAGTATTTT. Protein: CASNPLAGGTDTQYF. The entire variable domain, with the rest obtained from reference TRBV19 and TRBJ2-3, is as follows: DGGITQSPKYLFRKEGQNVTLSCEQNLNHDAMYWYRQDPGQGLRLIYYSQIVNDFQKGDIAEGYSVSREKKESFPLTVTSAQKNPTAFYLCASNPLAGGTDTQYFGPGTRLTVL.